This TCR beta chain derives from a study of identical twins. The CDR3 length is 15 residues. The V gene's germline CDR1 is SGDLS and CDR2 YYNGEE. Trimming shortened V by 3 bases and J by 2 bases, and 12 bases separated the two germline ends. MiXCR, run by TCRdb on the 5' RACE reads, gives a single entry per CDR3 protein. The table lists under 350,000 distinct CDR3 sequences, more than 8% of them singletons. This clonotype was seen ten or more times. The sample also formed part of further work on yellow fever vaccine responses in identical twins.

This chain connects TRBV9 to TRBJ2-1; D could derive from TRBD1 or TRBD2 (5 bases each). The sequence was collected from a young woman in good health. Material: CD8+ T cells sorted from blood. The CDR3 DNA reads TGTGCCAGCAGCGAGCACCAGGGAGCCTACAATGAGCAGTTCTTC. Protein product: CASSEHQGAYNEQFF.